This TCR beta chain appears in the sequencing data of a study of blood T cell repertoires in COVID-19. V lost 3 bases to trimming and J lost 0 bases; unmatched junction nucleotides: 12. The CDR3 length is 19 residues. The V gene's germline CDR1 is SGHVS and CDR2 FQNEAQ. The protocol was immunoSEQ multiplex PCR, while the TCRdb copy is restricted to in-frame clones and leaves out a portion. The sample has under 200,000 clones; around nine tenths are singletons. V and J are TRBV7-8 and TRBJ2-4; TRBD1 agrees at 9 bases. Sequencing was done on a sample of peripheral blood. The sequence came from a man between 45 and 60 years old with acute or convalescent COVID-19. For the CDR3, the DNA is TGTGCCAGCAGCTTCCACCGGGGGACAGGGCCGCTAGCCAAAAACATTCAGTACTTC. It encodes CASSFHRGTGPLAKNIQYF. Complete variable domain (other parts from reference TRBV7-8 and TRBJ2-4): GAGVSQSPRYKVAKRGQDVALRCDPISGHVSLFWYQQALGQGPEFLTYFQNEAQLDKSGLPSDRFFAERPEGSVSTLKIQRTQQEDSAVYLCASSFHRGTGPLAKNIQYFGAGTRLSVL.